This T cell receptor (beta chain) originates from a study of cytomegalovirus exposure and HLA in healthy donors (dated by TCRdb to about 2017). General notes on the study: A later analysis indicated that the 120 or so validation repertoires were generated on the platform also employed for the approximately 690 repertoires of the first cohort. The aim of the study was to test whether cataloging public T cell receptors could identify signatures of past pathogen exposure. A separate validation cohort of about 110 different subjects was used in addition to the 666-subject first cohort. To predict cytomegalovirus infection status, the study combined high-throughput TCR immunosequencing, statistical association of individual TCRs with disease status, and machine learning. Beyond this particular receptor, the publication reports: Subsequent analysis determined that TCRs grouped into clusters in the first cohort also showed a tendency toward co-occurrence across the 120 or so validation repertoires, and roughly 94% of cluster scores exceeded 0. In both the original and validation cohorts, the classifier was reported to diagnose cytomegalovirus status with high specificity and sensitivity. The validation cohort had no HLA typing available for a later analysis, so co-occurrence within that cohort was assessed over all 130 or so repertoires. According to the authors, the approach could potentially be generalized to other disease states and immunological phenotypes. In the study, around 150 TCR beta chains were listed as associated with cytomegalovirus. Across donors, most TCR sequences were observed very rarely, whereas some public TCRs were present in many individuals. In vitro tests confirmed that a few of the cytomegalovirus-associated TCR beta chains recognize cytomegalovirus antigens.

Looking up the germline V gene (reference sequence) yields CDR1 GTSNPN and CDR2 SVGIG. From the cysteine up to the phenylalanine, the CDR3 has a length of 12 residues. The CDR3 DNA has 36 bases and is translated from base 1. V is shortened by 8 bases, J by 2 bases, and the region joining them spans 13 bases. The library was generated by the immunoSEQ multiplex PCR assay. Processing in the source paper ran as follows. A statistical classification framework was built for diagnosing cytomegalovirus status from the catalog of TCR beta chain sequences. As stored in TCRdb, this immuneACCESS dataset retains in-frame rearrangements with V and J assigned. A fraction of the clones does not appear; measured against another copy, unresolved V genes explain less than half of the discrepancy, and the remainder lacks a known reason. For V, J and clone size, that table is used; D and trimming come from the DNA. For this sample the table gives 100,000 to 130,000 clones, of which 70% to 90% were detected only once. The ten largest clonotypes hold about 2.9% of the sample.

Separate from the roughly 700-subject first cohort, the validation cohort of about 130 subjects was the group to which the donors belonged. Notes on this clone: Its antigen is unknown. It has no much larger one-base neighbor in the sample; base qualities were not kept.

The V gene is TRBV30 and the J gene is TRBJ2-7, and perhaps TRBD1 as D gene, on 5 matching bases. Sequenced input: PBMCs. The sequence derives from a woman aged 18 to 35 in good health and CMV-seronegative. The DNA sequence is TGTGCCGGGGCTTCCAATCCCTACGAGCAGTACTTC. Its protein is CAGASNPYEQYF.